This T cell receptor (beta chain) was profiled in a study of shared clonotypes between healthy human individuals. General study results and limits: How much donors shared clonotypes was expected to be affected by sequencing depth.

Clones were sequenced by immunoSEQ multiplex PCR, and TCRdb holds only the in-frame ones, with some missing. The data show around 750,000 clones, with under 80% seen just once and approximately 1.6% held by the top ten. Remarks on this clone: Its antigen is still unknown.

Participating donors were healthy, HIV-negative adults free of recent acute infections or vaccinations. Nashville, Tennessee was home to all donors, who were Caucasian adults. The sequence was obtained from a woman aged 30 to 39 in good health. Material: memory CD4+ T cells sorted from blood. The subset here: CD45RA-negative fraction.

The CDR3 region is CASSLTGSEQYF. DNA of the CDR3: TGTGCCAGCAGTCTGACAGGATCCGAGCAGTACTTC. The chain carries TRBV2 and TRBJ2-7; D may be TRBD1 (6 bases). The CDR3 runs to 12 residues. Germline-derived CDR1 and CDR2 are SNHLY and FYNNEI. The V end was cut by 5 bases, the J end by 6 bases, with 11 bases between.